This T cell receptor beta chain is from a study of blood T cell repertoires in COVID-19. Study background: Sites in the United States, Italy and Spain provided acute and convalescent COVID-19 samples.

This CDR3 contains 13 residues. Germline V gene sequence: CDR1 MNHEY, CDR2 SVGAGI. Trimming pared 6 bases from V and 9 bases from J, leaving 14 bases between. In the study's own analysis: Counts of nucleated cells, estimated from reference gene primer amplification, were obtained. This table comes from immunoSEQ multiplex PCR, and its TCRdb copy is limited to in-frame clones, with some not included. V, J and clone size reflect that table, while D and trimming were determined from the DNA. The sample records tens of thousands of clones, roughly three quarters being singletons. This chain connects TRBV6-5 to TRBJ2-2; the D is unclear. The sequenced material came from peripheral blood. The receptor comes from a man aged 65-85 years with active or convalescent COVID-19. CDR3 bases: TGTGCCAGCAGACAACCACCCTCTTGGGAGCTGTTTTTT. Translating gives CASRQPPSWELFF.